This note documents a single TCR beta chain sequence. What it binds is unknown. The data were obtained in a study of radiotherapy plus CTLA-4 blockade in lung cancer. Background on the study: In roughly 17% of patients, objective responses were seen; approximately 31% had disease control. Study observations and caveats: Together with interferon-beta, which increased in serum after radiation, early dynamic changes in blood T cell clones were reportedly the best predictors of response.

Receiving focal radiation plus CTLA-4 blockade with ipilimumab were patients who had chemo-refractory metastatic non-small-cell lung cancer. Clones were sequenced by immunoSEQ multiplex PCR, and TCRdb holds only the in-frame ones, with some missing. This table has nearly 110,000 clones, over 65% appearing once. The clonotype was recovered from a human donor with non-small cell lung cancer that progressed on radiotherapy plus ipilimumab. Some clones in this sample may be carry-over from other donors' samples. The sample was peripheral blood, taken from a patient treated with radiotherapy plus ipilimumab.

CDR3 nucleotide sequence: TGTGCCAGCAGCTTTGGTGAGAACACTGAAGCTTTCTTT. Translation: CASSFGENTEAFF. The chain has TRBV7-9 and TRBJ1-1; D ambiguous. The germline V gene encodes CDR1 SEHNR and CDR2 FQNEAQ (reference sequence). This CDR3 region has 13 residues. Trimming left V 3 bases short and J 1 base short, with 6 bases between. The full variable domain, its missing parts supplied by reference TRBV7-9 and TRBJ1-1, is DTGVSQNPRHKITKRGQNVTFRCDPISEHNRLYWYRQTLGQGPEFLTYFQNEAQLEKSRLLSDRFSAERPKGSFSTLEIQRTEQGDSAMYLCASSFGENTEAFFGQGTRLTVV.